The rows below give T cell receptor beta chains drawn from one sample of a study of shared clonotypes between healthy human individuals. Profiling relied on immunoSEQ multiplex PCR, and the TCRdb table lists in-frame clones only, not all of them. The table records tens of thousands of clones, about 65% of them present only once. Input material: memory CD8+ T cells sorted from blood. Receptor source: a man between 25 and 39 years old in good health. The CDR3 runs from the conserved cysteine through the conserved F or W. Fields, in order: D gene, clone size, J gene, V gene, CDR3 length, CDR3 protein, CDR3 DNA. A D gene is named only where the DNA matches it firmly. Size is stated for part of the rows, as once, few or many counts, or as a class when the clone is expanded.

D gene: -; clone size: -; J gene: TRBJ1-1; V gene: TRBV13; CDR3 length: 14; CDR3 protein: CASSQGLMNTEAFF; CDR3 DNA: TGTGCCAGCAGCCAAGGACTCATGAACACTGAAGCTTTCTTT
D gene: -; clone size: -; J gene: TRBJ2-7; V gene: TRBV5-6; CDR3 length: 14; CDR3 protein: CASSLGQGIHEQYF; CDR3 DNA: TGTGCCAGCAGCTTGGGGCAGGGGATCCACGAGCAGTACTTC
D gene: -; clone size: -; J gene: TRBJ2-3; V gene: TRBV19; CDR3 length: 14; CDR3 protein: CASSTREAEDTQYF; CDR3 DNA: TGTGCCAGTAGTACCCGGGAAGCGGAGGATACGCAGTATTTT
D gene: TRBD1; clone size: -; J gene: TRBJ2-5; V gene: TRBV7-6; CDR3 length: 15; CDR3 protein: CASSSMTGVVETQYF; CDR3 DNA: TGTGCCAGCAGCTCAATGACAGGGGTCGTGGAGACCCAGTACTTC
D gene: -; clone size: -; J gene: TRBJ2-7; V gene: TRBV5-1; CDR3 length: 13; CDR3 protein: CASSTGTPLRQYF; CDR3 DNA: TGCGCCAGCAGCACCGGGACACCTCTACGGCAGTACTTC
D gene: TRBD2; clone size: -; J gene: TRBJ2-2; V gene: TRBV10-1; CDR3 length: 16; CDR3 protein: CASSDRGDLVAGELFF; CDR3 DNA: TGCGCCAGCAGTGACCGGGGGGACTTGGTGGCCGGGGAGCTGTTTTTT
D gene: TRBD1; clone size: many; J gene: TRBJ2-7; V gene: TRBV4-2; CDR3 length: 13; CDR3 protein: CASSPGQLYEQYF; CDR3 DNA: TGTGCCAGCAGCCCGGGACAGCTCTACGAGCAGTACTTC
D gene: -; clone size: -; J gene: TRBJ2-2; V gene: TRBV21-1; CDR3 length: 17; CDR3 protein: CASSKSFRGLTSGELFF; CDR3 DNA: TGTGCCAGCAGCAAGAGTTTTAGAGGGCTCACTTCCGGGGAGCTGTTTTTT
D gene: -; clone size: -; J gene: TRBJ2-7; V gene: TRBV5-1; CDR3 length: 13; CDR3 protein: CASSLFSSYEQYF; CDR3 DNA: TGCGCCAGCAGCTTGTTTTCCAGCTACGAGCAGTACTTC
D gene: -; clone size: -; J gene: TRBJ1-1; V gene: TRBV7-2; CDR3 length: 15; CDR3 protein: CASSLVARENTEAFF; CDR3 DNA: TGTGCCAGCAGCTTAGTAGCCAGGGAGAACACTGAAGCTTTCTTT
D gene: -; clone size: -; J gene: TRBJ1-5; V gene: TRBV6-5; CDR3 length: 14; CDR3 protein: CASSYRAEHQPQHF; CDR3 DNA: TGTGCCAGCAGTTACCGGGCAGAACATCAGCCCCAGCATTTT
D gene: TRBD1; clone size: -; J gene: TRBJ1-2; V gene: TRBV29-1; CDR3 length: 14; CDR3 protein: CSVEGQLRGYGYTF; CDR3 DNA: TGCAGCGTTGAGGGACAGTTGAGGGGCTATGGCTACACCTTC
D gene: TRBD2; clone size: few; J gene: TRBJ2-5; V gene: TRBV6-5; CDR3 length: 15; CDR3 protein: CASSILAGGSETQYF; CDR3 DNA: TGTGCCAGCAGTATACTAGCGGGAGGGAGCGAGACCCAGTACTTC
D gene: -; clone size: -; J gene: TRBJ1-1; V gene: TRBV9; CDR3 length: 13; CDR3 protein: CASSVGVGQEAFF; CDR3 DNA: TGTGCCAGCAGCGTAGGGGTGGGACAAGAAGCTTTCTTT
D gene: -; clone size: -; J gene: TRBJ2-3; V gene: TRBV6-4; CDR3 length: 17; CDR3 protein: CASRQGWGLEATDTQYF; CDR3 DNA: TGTGCCAGCAGACAGGGCTGGGGACTGGAAGCGACAGATACGCAGTATTTT
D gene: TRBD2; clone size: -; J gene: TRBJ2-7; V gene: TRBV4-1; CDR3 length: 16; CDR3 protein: CASSHRSGGRAYEQYF; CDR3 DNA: TGCGCCAGCAGCCACCGATCGGGCGGGAGGGCCTACGAGCAGTACTTC
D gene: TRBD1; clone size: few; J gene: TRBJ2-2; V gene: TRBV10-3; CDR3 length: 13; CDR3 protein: CAISEDRAGELFF; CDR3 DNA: TGTGCCATCAGTGAGGACAGGGCCGGGGAGCTGTTTTTT
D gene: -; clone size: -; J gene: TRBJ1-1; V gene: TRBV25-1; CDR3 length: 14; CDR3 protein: CASSEGGGYTEAFF; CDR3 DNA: TGTGCCAGCAGTGAAGGTGGCGGATACACTGAAGCTTTCTTT
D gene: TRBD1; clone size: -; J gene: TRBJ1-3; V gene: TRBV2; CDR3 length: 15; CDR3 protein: CASRDRFSSGNTIYF; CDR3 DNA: TGTGCCAGCAGGGACAGGTTCTCCTCTGGAAACACCATATATTTT
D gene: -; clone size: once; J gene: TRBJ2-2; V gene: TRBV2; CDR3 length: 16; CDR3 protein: CASSGDLTPNTGELFF; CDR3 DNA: TGTGCCAGCAGTGGGGATTTGACTCCTAACACCGGGGAGCTGTTTTTT
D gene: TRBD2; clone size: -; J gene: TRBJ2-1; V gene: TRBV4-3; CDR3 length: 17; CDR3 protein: CASSQDRSSGDYNEQFF; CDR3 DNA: TGCGCCAGCAGCCAAGATAGGTCTAGCGGGGACTACAATGAGCAGTTCTTC
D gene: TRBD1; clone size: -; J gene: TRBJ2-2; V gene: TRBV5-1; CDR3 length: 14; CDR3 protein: CASKRQGDTGELFF; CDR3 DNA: TGCGCCAGCAAGCGGCAGGGGGACACCGGGGAGCTGTTTTTT
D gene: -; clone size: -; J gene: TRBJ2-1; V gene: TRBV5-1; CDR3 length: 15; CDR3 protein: CASSPQGGVYNEQFF; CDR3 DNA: TGCGCCAGCAGCCCTCAGGGTGGAGTCTACAATGAGCAGTTCTTC
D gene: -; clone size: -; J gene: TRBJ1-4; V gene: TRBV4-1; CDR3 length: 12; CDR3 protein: CASSQVGEKLFF; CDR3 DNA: TGCGCCAGCAGCCAAGTAGGTGAAAAACTGTTTTTT
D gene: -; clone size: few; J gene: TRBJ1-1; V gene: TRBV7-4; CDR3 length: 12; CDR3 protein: CASSYENTEAFF; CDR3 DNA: TGTGCCAGCAGCTATGAGAACACTGAAGCTTTCTTT
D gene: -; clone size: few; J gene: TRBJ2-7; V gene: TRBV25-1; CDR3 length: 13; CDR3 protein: CASSDEGSYEQYF; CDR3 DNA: TGTGCCAGCAGTGATGAGGGCTCCTACGAGCAGTACTTC
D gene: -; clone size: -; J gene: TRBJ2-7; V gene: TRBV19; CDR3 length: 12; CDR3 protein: CASSGATYEQYF; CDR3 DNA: TGTGCCAGTAGTGGGGCGACCTACGAGCAGTACTTC
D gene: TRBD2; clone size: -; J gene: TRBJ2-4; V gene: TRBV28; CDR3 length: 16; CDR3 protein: CASSPVLREAKNIQYF; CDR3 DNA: TGTGCCAGCAGTCCAGTTTTGCGGGAGGCCAAAAACATTCAGTACTTC
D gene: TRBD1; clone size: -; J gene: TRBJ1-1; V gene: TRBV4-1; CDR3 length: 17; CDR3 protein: CASSQPGQGARVTEAFF; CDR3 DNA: TGCGCCAGCAGCCAGCCGGGACAGGGGGCGAGAGTGACTGAAGCTTTCTTT
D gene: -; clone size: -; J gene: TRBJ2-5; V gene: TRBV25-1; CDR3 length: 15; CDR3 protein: CASSARTEGQETQYF; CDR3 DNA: TGTGCCAGCAGTGCACGGACAGAAGGTCAAGAGACCCAGTACTTC
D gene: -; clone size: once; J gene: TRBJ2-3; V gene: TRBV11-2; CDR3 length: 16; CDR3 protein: CASSLGVGISTDTQYF; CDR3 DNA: TGTGCCAGCAGCTTAGGGGTCGGGATTAGCACAGATACGCAGTATTTT
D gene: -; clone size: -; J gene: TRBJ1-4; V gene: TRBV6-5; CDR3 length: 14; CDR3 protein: CASAIESQDEKLFF; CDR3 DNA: TGTGCCAGCGCCATAGAAAGTCAGGATGAAAAACTGTTTTTT
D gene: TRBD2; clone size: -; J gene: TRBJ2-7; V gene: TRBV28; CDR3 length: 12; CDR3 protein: CASTGTNYEQYF; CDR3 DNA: TGTGCCAGCACGGGGACTAACTACGAGCAGTACTTC
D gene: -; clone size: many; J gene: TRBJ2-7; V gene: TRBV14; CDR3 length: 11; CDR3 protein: CASSQVPEKYF; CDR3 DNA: TGTGCCAGCAGCCAAGTGCCAGAAAAGTACTTC
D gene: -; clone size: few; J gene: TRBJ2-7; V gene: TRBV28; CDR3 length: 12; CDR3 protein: CASSLTVYEQYF; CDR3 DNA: TGTGCCAGCAGTCTCACAGTCTACGAGCAGTACTTC
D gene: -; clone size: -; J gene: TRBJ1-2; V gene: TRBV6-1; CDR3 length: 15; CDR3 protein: CASSELGAANYGYTF; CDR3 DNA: TGTGCCAGCAGTGAACTTGGGGCGGCTAACTATGGCTACACCTTC
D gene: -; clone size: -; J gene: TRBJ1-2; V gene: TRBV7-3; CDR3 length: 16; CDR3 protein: CASSLYPQGPDYGYTF; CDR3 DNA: TGTGCCAGCAGCTTATACCCCCAAGGACCAGACTATGGCTACACCTTC
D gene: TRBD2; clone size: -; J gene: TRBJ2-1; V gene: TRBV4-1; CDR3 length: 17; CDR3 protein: CASSRSPGLAGDGEQFF; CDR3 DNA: TGCGCCAGCAGCCGATCACCGGGACTAGCGGGAGATGGGGAGCAGTTCTTC
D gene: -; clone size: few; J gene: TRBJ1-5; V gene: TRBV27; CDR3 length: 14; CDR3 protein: CASSPRQGNQPQHF; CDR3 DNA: TGTGCCAGCAGTCCCCGACAGGGCAATCAGCCCCAGCATTTT
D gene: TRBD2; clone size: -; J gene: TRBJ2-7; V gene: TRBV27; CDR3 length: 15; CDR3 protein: CASSSGTSGSYEQYF; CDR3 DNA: TGTGCCAGCAGTTCCGGGACTAGCGGGAGCTACGAGCAGTACTTC
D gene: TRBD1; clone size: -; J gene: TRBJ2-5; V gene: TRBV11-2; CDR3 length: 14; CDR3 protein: CASSTGTGRETQYF; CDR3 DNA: TGTGCCAGCAGCACCGGGACAGGCCGAGAGACCCAGTACTTC
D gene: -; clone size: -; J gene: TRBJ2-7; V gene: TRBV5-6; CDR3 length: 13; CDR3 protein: CASSPEYAYEQYF; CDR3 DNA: TGTGCCAGCAGCCCAGAATACGCCTACGAGCAGTACTTC
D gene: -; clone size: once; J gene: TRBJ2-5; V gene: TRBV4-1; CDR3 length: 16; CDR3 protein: CASSQVSGGRGETQYF; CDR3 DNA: TGCGCCAGCAGCCAAGTTTCCGGGGGCAGGGGGGAGACCCAGTACTTC
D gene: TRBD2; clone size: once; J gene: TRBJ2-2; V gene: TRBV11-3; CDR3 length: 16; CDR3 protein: CASSLGGLAGPGELFF; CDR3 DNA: TGTGCCAGCAGCTTAGGGGGACTAGCGGGACCCGGGGAGCTGTTTTTT
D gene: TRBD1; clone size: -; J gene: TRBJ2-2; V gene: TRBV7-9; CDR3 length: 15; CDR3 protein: CASSLARTGAGELFF; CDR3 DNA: TGTGCCAGCAGCTTAGCGAGGACAGGGGCCGGGGAGCTGTTTTTT
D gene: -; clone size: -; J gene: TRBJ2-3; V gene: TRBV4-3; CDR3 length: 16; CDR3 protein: CASSQDGGTFEGTQYF; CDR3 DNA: TGCGCCAGCAGCCAAGATGGGGGGACATTCGAGGGTACGCAGTATTTT
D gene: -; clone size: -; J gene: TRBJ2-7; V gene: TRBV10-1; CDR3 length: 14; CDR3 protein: CASSRDLSSYEQYF; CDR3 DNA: TGCGCCAGCAGCAGGGATTTAAGCTCCTACGAGCAGTACTTC
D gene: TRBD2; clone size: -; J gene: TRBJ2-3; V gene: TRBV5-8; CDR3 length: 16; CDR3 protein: CASSYWASGSSDTQYF; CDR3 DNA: TGTGCCAGCAGCTATTGGGCTAGCGGGAGTTCGGATACGCAGTATTTT
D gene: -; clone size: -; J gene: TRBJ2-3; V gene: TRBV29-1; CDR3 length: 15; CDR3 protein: CSVEDLATSTDTQYF; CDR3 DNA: TGCAGCGTTGAGGACCTAGCGACTAGCACAGATACGCAGTATTTT
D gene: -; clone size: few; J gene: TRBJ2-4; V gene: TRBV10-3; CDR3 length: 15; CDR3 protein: CAISEQTGHKGVQYF; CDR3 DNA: TGTGCCATCAGTGAGCAGACGGGCCACAAGGGCGTTCAGTACTTC
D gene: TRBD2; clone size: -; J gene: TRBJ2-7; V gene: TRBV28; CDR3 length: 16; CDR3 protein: CASSLVGTSGSYEQYF; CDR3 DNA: TGTGCCAGCAGTTTGGTAGGGACTAGCGGTTCCTACGAGCAGTACTTC
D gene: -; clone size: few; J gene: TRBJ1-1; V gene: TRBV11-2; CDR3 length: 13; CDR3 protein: CASSFGPGVAAFF; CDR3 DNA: -
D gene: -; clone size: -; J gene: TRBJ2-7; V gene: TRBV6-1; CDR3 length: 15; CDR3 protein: CASSEDGADTDEQYF; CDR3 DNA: TGTGCCAGCAGTGAAGATGGGGCAGACACCGACGAGCAGTACTTC